This TCR beta chain was found in a study of cytomegalovirus exposure and HLA in healthy donors. Germline CDR1 KGHSH, CDR2 LQKENI. The CDR3 extends over 15 amino acids. V was pared by 6 bases and J by 0 bases, with 7 bases of the junction left unmatched. Clones were sequenced by immunoSEQ multiplex PCR, and TCRdb holds only the in-frame ones, with some missing. This table has about 130,000 clones, 85% to 90% appearing once. The chain uses TRBV18 and TRBJ2-5; 7 nucleotides agree with TRBD1. The sequence came from a man in his thirties or forties in good health and CMV-seronegative. What was sequenced was PBMCs. The CDR3 nucleotides read TGTGCCAGCTCTCTCCACAGGGGCGACCAAGAGACCCAGTACTTC. Amino acids: CASSLHRGDQETQYF.